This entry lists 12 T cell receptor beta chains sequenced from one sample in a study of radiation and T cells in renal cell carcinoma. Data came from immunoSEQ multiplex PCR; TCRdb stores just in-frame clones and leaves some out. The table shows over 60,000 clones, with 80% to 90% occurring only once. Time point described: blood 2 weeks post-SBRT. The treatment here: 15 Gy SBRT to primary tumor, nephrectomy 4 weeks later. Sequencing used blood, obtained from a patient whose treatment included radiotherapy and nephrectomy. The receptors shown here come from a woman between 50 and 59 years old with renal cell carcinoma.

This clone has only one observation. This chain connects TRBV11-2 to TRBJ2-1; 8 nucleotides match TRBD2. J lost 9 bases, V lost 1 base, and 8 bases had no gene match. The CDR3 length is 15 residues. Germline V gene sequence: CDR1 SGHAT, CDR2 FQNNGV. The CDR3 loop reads CASSLGYSTSGEQFF. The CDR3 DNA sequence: TGTGCCAGCAGCTTAGGTTACAGTACTAGCGGTGAGCAGTTCTTC.

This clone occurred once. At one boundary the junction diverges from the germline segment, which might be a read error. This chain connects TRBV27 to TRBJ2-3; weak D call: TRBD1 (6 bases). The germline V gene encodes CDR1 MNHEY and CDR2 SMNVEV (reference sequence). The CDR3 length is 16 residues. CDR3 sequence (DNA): TGTGCCAGCAGTGGTAGCCAGGGGATCTTCACAGGTACGCAGTATTTT. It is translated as CASSGSQGIFTGTQYF.

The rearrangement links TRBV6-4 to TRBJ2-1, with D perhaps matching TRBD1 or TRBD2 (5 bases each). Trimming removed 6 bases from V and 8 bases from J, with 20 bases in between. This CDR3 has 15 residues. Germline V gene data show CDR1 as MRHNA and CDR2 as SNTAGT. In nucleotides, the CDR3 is TGTGCCAGCAGGCACCGGGACCAAGGTCTGGATGAGCAGTTCTTC. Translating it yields CASRHRDQGLDEQFF.

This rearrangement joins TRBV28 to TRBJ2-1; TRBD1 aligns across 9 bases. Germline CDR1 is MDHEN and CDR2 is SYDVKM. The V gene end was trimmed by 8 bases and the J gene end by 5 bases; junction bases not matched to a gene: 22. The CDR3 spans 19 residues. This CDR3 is CASFSRGQGRIGGDNEQFF. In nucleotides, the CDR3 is TGTGCCAGCTTCTCACGGGGACAGGGCCGGATAGGCGGGGACAATGAGCAGTTCTTC.

Written as DNA, the CDR3 is TGTGCCAGCAGCGCGAGGGGGGTAGCGGGGCACAGCACAGATACGCAGTATTTT. Protein sequence: CASSARGVAGHSTDTQYF. The rearrangement links TRBV9 to TRBJ2-3; 8 nucleotides line up with TRBD2. The CDR3 is 18 residues long. V was clipped by 3 bases and J by 0 bases; unmatched bases: 12. CDR1 and CDR2 from the germline V gene are SGDLS and YYNGEE.

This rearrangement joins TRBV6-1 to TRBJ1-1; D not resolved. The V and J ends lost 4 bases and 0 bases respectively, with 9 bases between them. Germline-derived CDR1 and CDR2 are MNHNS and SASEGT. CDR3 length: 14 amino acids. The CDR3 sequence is CASSVNMMNTEAFF. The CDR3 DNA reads TGTGCCAGCAGTGTTAACATGATGAACACTGAAGCTTTCTTT.

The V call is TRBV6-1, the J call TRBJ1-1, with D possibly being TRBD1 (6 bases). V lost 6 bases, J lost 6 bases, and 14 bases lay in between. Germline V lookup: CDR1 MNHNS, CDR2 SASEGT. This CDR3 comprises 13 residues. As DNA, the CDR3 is TGTGCCAGCAGCGACACAGGGTTCTCTGAAGCTTTCTTT. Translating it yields CASSDTGFSEAFF.

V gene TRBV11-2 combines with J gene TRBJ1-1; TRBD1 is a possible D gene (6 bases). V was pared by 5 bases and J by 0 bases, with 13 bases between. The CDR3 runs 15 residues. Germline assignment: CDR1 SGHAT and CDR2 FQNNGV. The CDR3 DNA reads TGTGCCAGCAGCCCCGGAGGGGGGGTGAACACTGAAGCTTTCTTT. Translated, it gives CASSPGGGVNTEAFF.

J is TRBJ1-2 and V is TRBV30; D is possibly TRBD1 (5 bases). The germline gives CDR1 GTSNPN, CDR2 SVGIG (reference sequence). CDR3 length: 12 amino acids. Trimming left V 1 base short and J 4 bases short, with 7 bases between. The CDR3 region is CAWSGQGYGYTF. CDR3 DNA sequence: TGTGCCTGGAGTGGGCAGGGCTATGGCTACACCTTC.

The CDR3 region is CASSLLGQGPGNTIYF. The DNA for the CDR3 is TGCGCCAGCAGCCTCCTTGGACAGGGCCCTGGAAACACCATATATTTT. V and J are TRBV4-3 and TRBJ1-3, with 8 bases aligning to TRBD1. The CDR3 is 16 amino acids. Losses at the gene ends were 4 bases for V and 2 bases for J; bases not matched to a gene: 7. The germline V gene encodes CDR1 LGHNA and CDR2 YSLEER.

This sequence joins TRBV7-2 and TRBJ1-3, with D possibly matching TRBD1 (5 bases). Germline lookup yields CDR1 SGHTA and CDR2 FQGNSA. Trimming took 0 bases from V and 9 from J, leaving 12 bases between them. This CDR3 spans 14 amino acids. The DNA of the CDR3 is TGTGCCAGCAGCTTAGCTGGGCCGGGGACCACCATATATTTT. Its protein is CASSLAGPGTTIYF. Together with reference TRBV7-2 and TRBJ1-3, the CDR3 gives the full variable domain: GAGVSQSPSNKVTEKGKDVELRCDPISGHTALYWYRQSLGQGLEFLIYFQGNSAPDKSGLPSDRFSAERTGGSVSTLTIQRTQQEDSAVYLCASSLAGPGTTIYFGEGSWLTVV.

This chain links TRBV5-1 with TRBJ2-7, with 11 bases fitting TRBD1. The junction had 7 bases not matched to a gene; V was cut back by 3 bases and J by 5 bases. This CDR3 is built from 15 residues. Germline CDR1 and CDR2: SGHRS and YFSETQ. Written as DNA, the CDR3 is TGCGCCAGCAGCTGGACCGGGACAGGGGGAGACGAGCAGTACTTC. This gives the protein CASSWTGTGGDEQYF.